One sample yielded the 25 T cell receptor beta chains listed below, sequenced in a study of T cell changes during pregnancy in multiple sclerosis. TCRdb's table, derived via immunoSEQ multiplex PCR, lists solely in-frame clones and lacks some. The sample has around 40,000 clones, over 80% seen once. The sequencing used CD4+ T cells from peripheral blood mononuclear cells, collected before pregnancy. These receptors all come from a female donor with multiple sclerosis, enrolled in a pregnancy study.

The chain joins TRBV11-3 to TRBJ1-1; D may be TRBD1 (5 bases). Trimming cost V 1 base and J 1 base, with 7 bases left between them. This CDR3 spans 14 amino acids. Per the germline V gene, CDR1 is SGHNT and CDR2 is YENEEA. The CDR3 reads CASSLGRGNTEAFF. The DNA of the CDR3 is TGTGCCAGCAGCTTAGGTAGGGGGAACACTGAAGCTTTCTTT.

This chain joins TRBV7-2 and TRBJ2-3, with 12 nucleotides matching TRBD2. Germline assignment: CDR1 SGHTA and CDR2 FQGNSA. This CDR3 comprises 17 residues. V shed 5 bases and J 2 bases; nucleotides not matched to a gene: 8. CDR3 amino acids: CASSRTSGGPSTDTQYF. The CDR3 coding sequence is TGTGCCAGCAGCCGAACTAGCGGGGGGCCCTCCACAGATACGCAGTATTTT.

The rearrangement joins TRBV18 to TRBJ1-2; D gene uncertain. V was trimmed by 3 bases and J by 8 bases, leaving 13 bases between them. The CDR3 length is 13 residues. The V gene's germline CDR1 is KGHSH and CDR2 LQKENI. In nucleotides, the CDR3 is TGTGCCAGCTCACCCCAAGAGGGATACGGCTACACCTTC. This encodes CASSPQEGYGYTF.

The chain uses TRBV7-3 and TRBJ2-1, with 8 bases lining up with TRBD1. CDR3 size: 17 residues. J lost 4 bases, V lost 5 bases, and 13 bases had no gene match. Germline loops: CDR1 SGHTA, CDR2 FQGTGA. CDR3 region: CASSGNDRGGGYNEQFF. The CDR3 DNA is TGTGCCAGCAGCGGGAATGACAGGGGTGGGGGGTACAATGAGCAGTTCTTC. The full variable domain, with the rest looked up from reference TRBV7-3 and TRBJ2-1, is GAGVSQTPSNKVTEKGKYVELRCDPISGHTALYWYRQSLGQGPEFLIYFQGTGAADDSGLPNDRFFAVRPEGSVSTLKIQRTERGDSAVYLCASSGNDRGGGYNEQFFGPGTRLTVL.

V usage is TRBV5-6 and J usage is TRBJ2-1; D is possibly TRBD2 (6 bases). Trimming removed 2 bases at V and 9 bases at J, with 9 bases between. Germline CDR1 and CDR2: SGHDT and YYEEEE. The CDR3 extends over 12 amino acids. CDR3 sequence (DNA): TGTGCCAGCAGCTTCCTAGCGTCTGAGCAGTTCTTC. It translates to CASSFLASEQFF.

The chain recombines TRBV29-1 with TRBJ2-3; the D gene is possibly TRBD1 (6 bases). Looked up from germline, CDR1 is SQVTM and CDR2 is ANQGSEA. V lost 8 bases, J lost 0 bases, and 12 bases lay in between. This CDR3 is built from 13 residues. The CDR3 DNA sequence: TGCAGCTCGGACAGCACTAGCACAGATACGCAGTATTTT. Translated, it gives CSSDSTSTDTQYF.

A single count supports this clone. V and J are TRBV9 and TRBJ1-4; D possibly corresponds to TRBD1 (6 bases). V lost 0 bases to trimming and J lost 8 bases, with 20 bases between them. Germline CDR1 reads SGDLS; CDR2 reads YYNGEE. The CDR3 extends over 17 amino acids. CDR3 coding DNA: TGTGCCAGCAGCGTAGATGGGGGGGCGCATAAAGTGGAAAAACTGTTTTTT. It encodes CASSVDGGAHKVEKLFF.

The CDR3 DNA reads as TGTGCCATCAGACAGATTAACTATGGCTACACCTTC. Protein: CAIRQINYGYTF. The chain employs TRBV10-3 and TRBJ1-2; no definite D call. Germline V CDR1 and CDR2: ENHRY, SYGVKD. CDR3 size: 12 residues. Trimming removed 6 bases at V and 1 base at J, with 6 bases between.

The chain uses TRBV15 and TRBJ2-1; 8 nucleotides match TRBD2. This CDR3 has 15 amino acids. V trimming: 1 base; J trimming: 9 bases; junction bases outside the gene matches: 8. CDR1 and CDR2 (germline): LNHNV, YYDKDF (reference sequence). The DNA of the CDR3 is TGTGCCACCAGCAGAGCACTAGCGGCGGCTCGTGAGCAGTTCTTC. It encodes CATSRALAAAREQFF.

The rearrangement uses TRBV29-1 and TRBJ2-7; D gene unclear. V lost 5 bases and J 1 base, leaving 9 bases between the germline ends. CDR1 and CDR2 from the germline V gene are SQVTM and ANQGSEA. The CDR3 spans 12 residues. The CDR3 coding sequence is TGCAGCGTTAGCATACAGTCCTACGAGCAGTACTTC. Protein sequence: CSVSIQSYEQYF.

The CDR3 loop reads CASSLTPPPDTQYF. The DNA for the CDR3 is TGTGCCAGCAGCTTGACTCCTCCCCCAGATACGCAGTATTTT. This sequence joins TRBV7-2 and TRBJ2-3; D remains unclear. Trimming shortened V by 3 bases and J by 4 bases, and 11 bases separated the two germline ends. Germline lookup yields CDR1 SGHTA and CDR2 FQGNSA. This CDR3 comprises 14 residues.

This chain connects TRBV6-1 to TRBJ2-3; tentatively, D is TRBD1 (5 bases). The ends were cut back, 2 bases at V and 5 bases at J, with 11 bases in the middle. This CDR3 has 14 amino acids. Germline CDR1 reads MNHNS; CDR2 reads SASEGT. CDR3 protein: CASSELQDQDTQYF. The CDR3 DNA follows: TGTGCCAGCAGTGAATTACAGGACCAAGATACGCAGTATTTT.

The genes are TRBV5-1 and TRBJ2-7, with TRBD1 matching over 8 bases. J lost 6 bases, V lost 5 bases, and 10 bases had no gene match. Germline assignment: CDR1 SGHRS and CDR2 YFSETQ. CDR3 length: 14 amino acids. CDR3 nucleotide sequence: TGCGCCAGCAGTTACGACAGGGGCGCAGCCGAGCAGTACTTC. It codes for CASSYDRGAAEQYF.

This rearrangement joins TRBV5-1 to TRBJ2-2, with TRBD2 matching 8 bases. Trimming cost V 4 bases and J 6 bases; bases outside gene matches: 11. This CDR3 spans 16 amino acids. CDR1 and CDR2 from the germline V gene are SGHRS and YFSETQ. As DNA, the CDR3 is TGCGCCAGCAGCCCCGGAGCGGGGGTAGTGCCCGGGGAGCTGTTTTTT. This gives the protein CASSPGAGVVPGELFF.

The rearrangement joins TRBV7-2 to TRBJ1-5, with a possible D match to TRBD1 (5 bases). Looked up from germline, CDR1 is SGHTA and CDR2 is FQGNSA. This CDR3 is 16 amino acids long. V was pared by 5 bases and J by 0 bases, with 14 bases between. The CDR3 loop reads CASSGRTGYSNQPQHF. The CDR3 region has the DNA TGTGCCAGCAGCGGAAGAACAGGATATAGCAATCAGCCCCAGCATTTT.

This clone turned up a few times. V and J are TRBV11-1 and TRBJ1-1; perhaps TRBD1 as D (5 bases). The length of the CDR3 is 18 residues. Between the trimmed V and J ends, which lost 3 bases and 3 bases, there was a span of 23 bases. CDR1 and CDR2 from the germline V gene are SGHAT and FQDESV (reference sequence). CDR3 protein: CASSFNPRVWFRDTEAFF. The CDR3 DNA is TGTGCCAGCAGCTTCAATCCCAGGGTTTGGTTTCGGGACACTGAAGCTTTCTTT.

The V gene is TRBV14, the J gene TRBJ2-7; a possible D gene is TRBD1 (6 bases). Germline-derived CDR1 and CDR2 are SGHDN and FVKESK. The CDR3 runs 14 residues. The V and J ends lost 3 bases and 0 bases respectively, with 9 bases between them. CDR3 sequence (DNA): TGTGCCAGCAGCCACGGGACACCCTCCTACGAGCAGTACTTC. This sequence encodes CASSHGTPSYEQYF.

The gene calls are TRBV12-5 and TRBJ1-2, with D perhaps TRBD1 (6 bases). Trimming pared 0 bases from V and 8 bases from J, leaving 25 bases between. Germline CDR1 is LGHNT and CDR2 is FRNRAP. The CDR3 is 18 amino acids. The CDR3 coding sequence is TGTGCTAGTGGTTTGGTGATCTCGGCAGGGGTGGTGTCGAAGGGCTACACCTTC. This codes for CASGLVISAGVVSKGYTF.

The rearrangement uses TRBV4-3 and TRBJ1-2, with no clear D. V was cut by 0 bases and J by 3 bases, with 14 bases left in between. The CDR3 runs 16 residues. CDR1 and CDR2 from the germline V gene are LGHNA and YSLEER. CDR3 sequence reads: CASSQEGSRRDYGYTF. The CDR3 DNA reads as TGCGCCAGCAGCCAAGAGGGGTCCAGGAGGGACTATGGCTACACCTTC.

The J gene is TRBJ2-7, the V gene TRBV7-9; maybe TRBD2 (7 bases). The CDR3 runs 14 residues. V lost 0 bases and J lost 2, with 8 bases in between. Germline CDR1 and CDR2: SEHNR and FQNEAQ (reference sequence). The CDR3 loop is CASSLAGGPYEQYF. CDR3 coding DNA: TGTGCCAGCAGCTTAGCGGGGGGGCCCTACGAGCAGTACTTC.

J is TRBJ2-6 and V is TRBV18, with D maybe TRBD1 (6 bases). CDR1 is KGHSH, CDR2 LQKENI, per germline. CDR3 size: 16 residues. The germline V and J ends were trimmed by 3 bases and 0 bases, with 9 bases remaining between them. CDR3 loop: CASSPIRGSGANVLTF. The DNA for the CDR3 is TGTGCCAGCTCACCTATCAGGGGCTCTGGGGCCAACGTCCTGACTTTC. The full variable domain, with the rest looked up from reference TRBV18 and TRBJ2-6, is NAGVMQNPRHLVRRRGQEARLRCSPMKGHSHVYWYRQLPEEGLKFMVYLQKENIIDESGMPKERFSAEFPKEGPSILRIQQVVRGDSAAYFCASSPIRGSGANVLTFGAGSRLTVL.

The chain is built from TRBV18 and TRBJ1-1, with D perhaps matching TRBD1 (5 bases). Germline CDR1 and CDR2: KGHSH and LQKENI. V lost 6 bases to trimming and J lost 3 bases, with 14 bases between them. The CDR3 runs to 14 residues. The CDR3 is CASSARVGDTEAFF. As DNA, the CDR3 is TGTGCCAGCTCGGCCAGGGTAGGGGACACTGAAGCTTTCTTT.

The V gene is TRBV5-6, the J gene TRBJ2-3, with D hard to call. Germline V CDR1 and CDR2: SGHDT, YYEEEE. The CDR3 runs 13 residues. V lost 3 bases to trimming and J lost 1 base, with 6 bases between them. In DNA form, the CDR3 reads TGTGCCAGCAGCTCGCAGGGCACAGATACGCAGTATTTT. It encodes CASSSQGTDTQYF.

The chain uses TRBV2 and TRBJ2-5; 7 bases align to TRBD2. V dropped 5 bases and J dropped 5; count of bases not matched to a gene: 5. The CDR3 consists of 13 residues. Germline-derived CDR1 and CDR2 are SNHLY and FYNNEI. CDR3 DNA sequence: TGTGCCAGCAGTAGGACTAGAAGTGAGACCCAGTACTTC. Amino acids: CASSRTRSETQYF.

This clone turned up a few times. The chain is built from TRBV6-6 and TRBJ2-7; TRBD1 matches at 9 bases. The germline V gene has CDR1 MNHNY and CDR2 SVGAGI (reference sequence). This CDR3 region has 15 residues. Losses at the gene ends were 9 bases for V and 2 bases for J; bases not matched to a gene: 11. The DNA of the CDR3 is TGTGCCAGTGCGAACCGGGACAGGGCCGCCTACGAGCAGTACTTC. Its protein product is CASANRDRAAYEQYF.